The rows below give T cell receptor beta chains drawn from one sample of a study of tumor-infiltrating lymphocytes in oesophageal squamous cell carcinoma. TCRdb re-called the PCR reads through MiXCR, storing one row per CDR3 protein. The data hold 9,500 to 11,000 distinct CDR3 sequences, with about 55% observed a single time. Material for sequencing was esophageal tumor tissue. The receptors come from a male donor with esophageal squamous cell carcinoma. Each CDR3 is given with its conserved first and last residue. Fields, in order: clone size, J gene, V gene, D gene, CDR3 protein, CDR3 DNA. D genes are given only for firm matches. For some rows the clone size is stated as once, few or many, or as a class when expanded; others skip it.

size: .; J: TRBJ2-3; V: TRBV6-8; D: TRBD2; CDR3: CASNRIAGERRDTQYF; DNA: TGTGCCAGCAACCGTATAGCGGGAGAAAGGAGAGATACGCAGTATTTT
size: .; J: TRBJ2-3; V: TRBV6-9; D: TRBD2; CDR3: CASSRGLAGGSSTDTQYF; DNA: TGTGCCAGCAGTAGGGGACTAGCGGGGGGGTCTAGCACAGATACGCAGTATTTT
size: medium-sized; J: TRBJ2-1; V: TRBV7-8; D: .; CDR3: CASSLERQRPRGNEQFF; DNA: TGTGCCAGCAGCTTAGAACGGCAGCGGCCCCGGGGAAATGAGCAGTTCTTC
size: .; J: TRBJ2-7; V: TRBV7-2; D: TRBD1; CDR3: CASSWDRVYEQYF; DNA: TGTGCCAGCAGCTGGGACAGGGTCTACGAGCAGTACTTC
size: few; J: TRBJ2-1; V: TRBV7-6; D: .; CDR3: CASSLARADEQFF; DNA: TGTGCCAGCAGCTTAGCGAGGGCCGATGAGCAGTTCTTC
size: .; J: TRBJ2-1; V: TRBV5-3; D: TRBD2; CDR3: CASSQGLAGGLNYNEQFF; DNA: TGTGCCAGCAGCCAAGGACTAGCGGGGGGGCTTAACTACAATGAGCAGTTCTTC
size: many; J: TRBJ1-1; V: TRBV5-1; D: .; CDR3: CASSLDGRMNTEAFF; DNA: TGCGCCAGCAGCTTGGACGGACGGATGAACACTGAAGCTTTCTTT
size: many; J: TRBJ2-1; V: TRBV7-6; D: .; CDR3: CASSPIYAGGRNEQFF; DNA: TGTGCCAGCAGCCCTATTTATGCCGGGGGTCGTAATGAGCAGTTCTTC
size: .; J: TRBJ2-4; V: TRBV7-2; D: .; CDR3: CASSFRRRGPDTQYF; DNA: TGTGCCAGCAGCTTTCGCAGGAGAGGCCCAGATACGCAGTACTTC
size: many; J: TRBJ1-5; V: TRBV4-1; D: .; CDR3: CASSQELGVGVISNQPQHF; DNA: TGCGCCAGCAGCCAAGAGTTGGGTGTGGGAGTCATTAGCAATCAGCCCCAGCATTTT
size: many; J: TRBJ2-6; V: TRBV19; D: .; CDR3: CASTIASGANVLTF; DNA: TGTGCCAGTACAATCGCCTCTGGGGCCAACGTCCTGACTTTC
size: medium-sized; J: TRBJ2-7; V: TRBV28; D: .; CDR3: CASEEGGYEQYF; DNA: TGTGCCAGCGAGGAGGGGGGTTACGAGCAGTACTTC
size: medium-sized; J: TRBJ1-1; V: TRBV12-3/TRBV12-4; D: .; CDR3: CASSFSGWDTEAFF; DNA: TGTGCCAGCAGTTTTTCAGGATGGGACACTGAAGCTTTCTTT
size: .; J: TRBJ1-4; V: TRBV7-2; D: .; CDR3: CASSAGDIGEKLFF; DNA: TGTGCCAGCAGCGCCGGGGATATAGGGGAAAAACTGTTTTTT
size: .; J: TRBJ1-2; V: TRBV7-4; D: TRBD1; CDR3: CASSWDRTSANYGYTF; DNA: TGTGCCAGCAGCTGGGACAGGACCTCAGCTAACTATGGCTACACCTTC
size: .; J: TRBJ2-3; V: TRBV7-2; D: .; CDR3: CASSTTTSTDTQYF; DNA: TGTGCCAGCAGCACCACTACTAGCACAGATACGCAGTATTTT
size: many; J: TRBJ2-6; V: TRBV24-1; D: .; CDR3: CATSDPTF; DNA: TGTGCCACCAGTGATCCGACTTTC
size: once; J: TRBJ2-1; V: TRBV7-6; D: TRBD1; CDR3: CASSLGQGGGEQFF; DNA: TGTGCCAGCAGCTTAGGACAGGGTGGGGGTGAGCAGTTCTTC
size: .; J: TRBJ2-4; V: TRBV7-6; D: TRBD2; CDR3: CAIAGDKNIQYF; DNA: TGTGCTATAGCGGGGGACAAAAACATTCAGTACTTC
size: .; J: TRBJ2-5; V: TRBV7-2; D: .; CDR3: CASSLVDRETQYF; DNA: TGTGCCAGCAGCTTAGTGGACCGAGAGACCCAGTACTTC
size: .; J: TRBJ2-5; V: TRBV7-3; D: .; CDR3: CASTHGSTDTGELYF; DNA: TGTGCCAGCACCCACGGGAGTACGGATACCGGGGAGCTGTACTTC
size: many; J: TRBJ2-7; V: TRBV25-1; D: .; CDR3: CASSEAPYEQYF; DNA: TGTGCCAGCAGCGAAGCCCCCTACGAGCAGTACTTC
size: .; J: TRBJ2-1; V: TRBV24-1; D: .; CDR3: CATSDTRNLGLLNF; DNA: TGTGCCACCAGTGACACCCGAAATCTGGGACTCCTCAACTTC
size: .; J: TRBJ2-7; V: TRBV7-2; D: .; CDR3: CASSSYRGSYEQYF; DNA: TGTGCCAGCAGCTCTTACCGGGGCTCCTACGAGCAGTACTTC
size: .; J: TRBJ2-1; V: TRBV19; D: .; CDR3: CASSMGIDSASYNEQFF; DNA: TGTGCCAGTAGTATGGGCATTGACAGCGCGTCCTACAATGAGCAGTTCTTC
size: .; J: TRBJ1-1; V: TRBV2; D: .; CDR3: CASTGQSYTEAFF; DNA: TGTGCCAGCACCGGACAGAGTTACACTGAAGCTTTCTTT
size: many; J: TRBJ2-7; V: TRBV28; D: .; CDR3: CASSFPTYEQYF; DNA: TGTGCCAGCAGTTTCCCGACCTACGAGCAGTACTTC
size: many; J: TRBJ1-1; V: TRBV6-6; D: .; CDR3: CASSYGGIWNTEAFF; DNA: TGTGCCAGCAGTTACGGCGGGATCTGGAACACTGAAGCTTTCTTT
size: few; J: TRBJ2-1; V: TRBV7-3; D: .; CDR3: CASSLRASKGWDEQFF; DNA: TGTGCCAGCAGCTTAAGAGCTAGCAAGGGTTGGGATGAGCAGTTCTTC
size: large; J: TRBJ2-7; V: TRBV7-8; D: TRBD1; CDR3: CASSLDRTGVDEQYF; DNA: TGTGCCAGCAGCTTAGATAGGACAGGGGTGGACGAGCAGTACTTC
size: .; J: TRBJ2-1; V: TRBV10-3; D: .; CDR3: CAISVSANEQFF; DNA: TGTGCCATCAGTGTTTCGGCGAATGAGCAGTTCTTC
size: .; J: TRBJ2-7; V: TRBV7-3; D: .; CDR3: CASSFFREFTYEQYF; DNA: TGTGCCAGCAGCTTCTTTCGGGAGTTCACCTACGAGCAGTACTTC
size: .; J: TRBJ2-5; V: TRBV6-1; D: .; CDR3: CASTGNQETQYF; DNA: TGTGCCAGCACAGGGAACCAAGAGACCCAGTACTTC
size: medium-sized; J: TRBJ2-2; V: TRBV11-3; D: .; CDR3: CASSLAEPGELFF; DNA: TGTGCCAGCAGCTTGGCAGAACCCGGGGAGCTGTTTTTT
size: few; J: TRBJ2-5; V: TRBV7-2; D: TRBD2; CDR3: CASSSVAGDYNEQYF; DNA: TGTGCCAGCAGCTCCGTAGCGGGGGATTACAATGAGCAGTACTTC
size: .; J: TRBJ1-5; V: TRBV7-3; D: .; CDR3: CASSPRHRRYQPQHF; DNA: TGTGCCAGCAGCCCCCGACACAGGAGATATCAGCCCCAGCATTTT
size: .; J: TRBJ2-1; V: TRBV6-6; D: .; CDR3: CASSYSFAPGGNEQFF; DNA: TGTGCCAGCAGTTACTCCTTCGCCCCAGGGGGGAATGAGCAGTTCTTC
size: .; J: TRBJ2-1; V: TRBV15; D: TRBD2; CDR3: CATSRDEREGGQETQFF; DNA: TGTGCCACCAGCAGAGATGAGCGGGAGGGCGGACAAGAGACCCAGTTCTTC
size: many; J: TRBJ1-2; V: TRBV7-2; D: .; CDR3: CASSVGQITDYGYTF; DNA: TGTGCCAGCAGCGTCGGGCAGATAACGGACTATGGCTACACCTTC
size: many; J: TRBJ2-5; V: TRBV5-8; D: .; CDR3: CASSLVLRQGFGEQYF; DNA: TGTGCCAGCAGCTTGGTTCTTCGGCAGGGCTTTGGGGAGCAGTACTTC
size: .; J: TRBJ2-5; V: TRBV7-3; D: TRBD1; CDR3: CASSPSQGGGETQYF; DNA: TGTGCCAGCAGCCCCTCACAGGGGGGCGGAGAGACCCAGTACTTC
size: .; J: TRBJ2-3; V: TRBV25-1; D: .; CDR3: CASFISTDTQYF; DNA: TGTGCCAGCTTCATAAGCACAGATACGCAGTATTTT
size: .; J: TRBJ1-2; V: TRBV27; D: .; CDR3: CASSFPSGVGYTF; DNA: TGTGCCAGCAGTTTCCCCTCAGGGGTTGGCTACACCTTC
size: once; J: TRBJ1-3; V: TRBV6-1; D: .; CDR3: CAVSSAGTSGNTIYF; DNA: TGTGCCGTTTCATCTGCAGGGACCTCTGGAAACACCATATATTTT
size: .; J: TRBJ2-1; V: TRBV27; D: .; CDR3: CASRGFSLYEQFF; DNA: TGTGCCAGTAGGGGGTTTTCTCTCTACGAGCAGTTCTTC
size: .; J: TRBJ2-1; V: TRBV5-4; D: TRBD2; CDR3: CASSLGGTSGRNEQFF; DNA: TGCGCCAGCAGCTTGGGAGGGACTAGCGGGAGAAATGAGCAGTTCTTC
size: .; J: TRBJ1-5; V: TRBV7-4; D: .; CDR3: CASSTGRGSINQPQHF; DNA: TGTGCCAGCAGCACAGGGAGGGGATCTATCAATCAGCCCCAGCATTTT
size: .; J: TRBJ1-1; V: TRBV11-2; D: .; CDR3: CASRNTEAFF; DNA: TGTGCCAGCAGGAACACTGAAGCTTTCTTT
size: .; J: TRBJ2-5; V: TRBV11-1; D: .; CDR3: CASSKTGSRAQYF; DNA: TGTGCCAGCAGCAAAACGGGTTCCCGGGCGCAGTACTTC
size: .; J: TRBJ1-1; V: TRBV25-1; D: .; CDR3: CASSDLSQGLNTEAFF; DNA: TGTGCCAGCAGTGACCTTTCACAGGGATTGAACACTGAAGCTTTCTTT
size: few; J: TRBJ1-5; V: TRBV28; D: .; CDR3: CASSLSGSNQPQHF; DNA: TGTGCCAGCAGTTTATCGGGAAGCAATCAGCCCCAGCATTTT